Listed below are T cell receptor beta chains from one sample, sequenced in a study of T cells in Graves' hyperthyroidism and ophthalmopathy. MiXCR, run by TCRdb on the multiplex PCR reads, gives a single entry per CDR3 protein. The sample shows approximately 600,000 distinct CDR3 sequences, 13% to 15% of them seen only once. The sequenced sample was blood. The receptors originated from a woman under 30 with Graves' ophthalmopathy. Each CDR3 is given with its conserved first and last residue.

V gene	J gene	CDR3 protein
TRBV20-1	TRBJ2-3	CCITPAGVADTQYF
TRBV20-1	TRBJ1-1	CSARTENTEAFF
TRBV7-9	TRBJ2-2	CASSVREYGELFF
TRBV3-1	TRBJ2-1	CASSRDSGREVNEQFF
TRBV29-1	TRBJ2-1	CSVPGTSVRYNEQFF
TRBV28	TRBJ2-2	CASSRRQDEELFF
TRBV5-8	TRBJ2-3	CASSLTQNTDTQYF
TRBV12-3/TRBV12-4	TRBJ1-5	CASSFHDRGGSQPQHF
TRBV9	TRBJ2-5	CASSVVSVPPLYF
TRBV2	TRBJ1-5	CASSEGGDGGREPQHF
TRBV28	TRBJ2-2	CASMPELNTGELFF
TRBV4-1	TRBJ1-2	CASSQAAGQTGRDGYTF
TRBV5-1	TRBJ2-1	CASGETSSYNEQFF
TRBV29-1	TRBJ1-2	CSVEQTGGGYTF
TRBV12-3/TRBV12-4	TRBJ1-1	CASSWTGRTEAFF
TRBV4-1	TRBJ2-7	CASSQLLRQGENYEQYF
TRBV30	TRBJ1-1	CACDGPGWMNTEAFF
TRBV9	TRBJ1-2	CASSVNPDTTSNYGYTF
TRBV15	TRBJ1-3	CATSPKGQLSSGNTIYF
TRBV28	TRBJ2-6	CASGKTGGAGANVLTF
TRBV12-3/TRBV12-4	TRBJ2-1	CASSLGSGEQFF
TRBV4-3	TRBJ1-5	CASSQDTVGNQPQHF
TRBV7-9	TRBJ1-1	CASSVSRQNTEAFF
TRBV27	TRBJ2-7	CASSLGQGTTYEQYF
TRBV27	TRBJ2-1	CASSYPGLAGPREQFF
TRBV18	TRBJ2-3	CASSPLASADTQCF
TRBV5-1	TRBJ2-1	CASSLAREQFF
TRBV11-2	TRBJ2-2	CASSLDTIRELFF
TRBV6-2/TRBV6-3	TRBJ1-5	CASSWYSNQPQHF
TRBV19	TRBJ1-2	CASSIGGLGSANYGYTF
TRBV11-1	TRBJ2-2	CASSLPTGATGELFF
TRBV20-1	TRBJ2-1	CSAIPLGRRGYNEQFF
TRBV2	TRBJ1-3	CASSVDRFRSGNTIYF
TRBV11-3	TRBJ2-5	CASSFGLAGEETQYF
TRBV6-6	TRBJ2-7	CASSYSGLAGPYEQYF
TRBV12-3/TRBV12-4	TRBJ1-1	CASAAGLRTEAFF
TRBV11-2	TRBJ1-2	CASSDTHRDYGYTF
TRBV6-1	TRBJ2-5	CASSQGGGWDQYF
TRBV4-3	TRBJ2-7	CASSQGWVGSDEQYF
TRBV6-1	TRBJ2-1	CASSVGWDEQFF
TRBV5-5	TRBJ1-5	CASSPGQGEVQPQHF
TRBV12-3/TRBV12-4	TRBJ1-6	CASSLGRSNSPLHF
TRBV28	TRBJ1-3	CASSSTTGYGNTIYF
TRBV5-6	TRBJ1-5	CASSLEQGHQPQHF
TRBV27	TRBJ2-3	CASSLNSGIATDTQYF
TRBV12-3/TRBV12-4	TRBJ1-3	CASSFGRLSGNTIYF
TRBV11-3	TRBJ2-5	CASSLPREETQYF
TRBV20-1	TRBJ2-1	CSASDWTDYNEQFF
TRBV20-1	TRBJ2-4	CSASSYDRRRNIQYF
TRBV20-1	TRBJ2-3	CSAFHVFLGSYADTQYF